The rows below give T cell receptor beta chains drawn from one sample of a study of spatial heterogeneity in lung cancer. TCRdb reanalysed the 5' RACE reads using MiXCR and keeps one entry per CDR3 protein. Among 20,000 to 25,000 distinct CDR3 sequences listed, under 5.5% were seen once. The sample consisted of PBMCs, taken at surgery. The receptors originated from a male donor with early-stage non-small cell lung cancer. CDR3s include the opening cysteine and the closing phenylalanine or tryptophan. Fields, in order: J gene, V gene, clone size, D gene, CDR3 protein, CDR3 DNA. D genes are given only for firm matches. Not all rows give a size; the values are once, few, many and, for expanded clones, a class.

j_gene: TRBJ2-2; v_gene: TRBV28; abundance: many; d_gene: NA; CDR3aa: CASSFLPRGIGGTGELFF; CDR3nt: TGTGCCAGCAGTTTCCTACCCCGAGGGATAGGGGGGACCGGGGAGCTGTTTTTT
j_gene: TRBJ2-4; v_gene: TRBV4-3; abundance: once; d_gene: NA; CDR3aa: CASSQVYRDIQYF; CDR3nt: TGCGCCAGCAGCCAAGTTTACAGGGATATTCAGTACTTC
j_gene: TRBJ2-2; v_gene: TRBV5-6; abundance: once; d_gene: NA; CDR3aa: CASSLGPGLNTGEQFF; CDR3nt: TGTGCCAGCAGCTTGGGGCCAGGGCTAAACACCGGGGAGCAGTTTTTT
j_gene: TRBJ2-1; v_gene: TRBV6-2/TRBV6-3; abundance: many; d_gene: NA; CDR3aa: CATNSGTPSYNEQFF; CDR3nt: TGTGCCACCAATTCCGGGACACCCTCCTACAATGAGCAGTTCTTC
j_gene: TRBJ2-5; v_gene: TRBV7-9; abundance: many; d_gene: NA; CDR3aa: CASSLGVQVGQETQYF; CDR3nt: TGTGCCAGCAGCTTAGGTGTTCAGGTTGGCCAAGAGACCCAGTACTTC
j_gene: TRBJ2-7; v_gene: TRBV5-1; abundance: many; d_gene: TRBD1; CDR3aa: CASSKTGGSYEQYF; CDR3nt: TGCGCCAGCAGCAAGACAGGGGGCTCCTACGAGCAGTACTTC
j_gene: TRBJ2-1; v_gene: TRBV7-2; abundance: many; d_gene: TRBD2; CDR3aa: CASSSPLERGNTYNEQFF; CDR3nt: TGTGCCAGCAGCTCCCCACTTGAGCGGGGGAATACCTACAATGAGCAGTTCTTC
j_gene: TRBJ2-2; v_gene: TRBV2; abundance: many; d_gene: TRBD2; CDR3aa: CASTPGLAGGNTGELFF; CDR3nt: TGTGCCAGCACCCCGGGGCTAGCGGGGGGAAACACCGGGGAGCTGTTTTTT
j_gene: TRBJ1-1; v_gene: TRBV5-1; abundance: few; d_gene: TRBD1; CDR3aa: CASSLRDRGGNTEAFF; CDR3nt: TGCGCCAGCAGCCTCCGGGACAGGGGTGGGAACACTGAAGCTTTCTTT
j_gene: TRBJ2-3; v_gene: TRBV20-1; abundance: many; d_gene: NA; CDR3aa: CSARASRGTDTQYF; CDR3nt: TGCAGTGCTAGAGCCTCCCGGGGGACAGATACGCAGTATTTT
j_gene: TRBJ2-7; v_gene: TRBV2; abundance: NA; d_gene: TRBD2; CDR3aa: CASSLSGGFYEQYF; CDR3nt: TGTGCCAGCAGCCTTAGCGGGGGGTTTTACGAGCAGTACTTC
j_gene: TRBJ2-3; v_gene: TRBV6-5; abundance: NA; d_gene: TRBD2; CDR3aa: CASSYSRLAGGDTQYF; CDR3nt: TGTGCCAGCAGTTACTCCCGACTAGCGGGAGGAGATACGCAGTATTTT